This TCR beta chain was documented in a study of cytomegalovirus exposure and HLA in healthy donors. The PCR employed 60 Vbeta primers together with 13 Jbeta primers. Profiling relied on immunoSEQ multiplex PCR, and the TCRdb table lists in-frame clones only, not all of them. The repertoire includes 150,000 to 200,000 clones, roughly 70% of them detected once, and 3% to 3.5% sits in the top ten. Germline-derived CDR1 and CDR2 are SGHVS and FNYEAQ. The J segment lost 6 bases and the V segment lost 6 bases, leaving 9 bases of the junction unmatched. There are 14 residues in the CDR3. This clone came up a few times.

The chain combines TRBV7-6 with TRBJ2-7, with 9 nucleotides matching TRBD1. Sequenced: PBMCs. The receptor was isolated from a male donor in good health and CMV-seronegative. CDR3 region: CASRRDRVQGEQYF. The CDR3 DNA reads TGTGCCAGCAGACGGGACAGGGTTCAGGGCGAGCAGTACTTC.